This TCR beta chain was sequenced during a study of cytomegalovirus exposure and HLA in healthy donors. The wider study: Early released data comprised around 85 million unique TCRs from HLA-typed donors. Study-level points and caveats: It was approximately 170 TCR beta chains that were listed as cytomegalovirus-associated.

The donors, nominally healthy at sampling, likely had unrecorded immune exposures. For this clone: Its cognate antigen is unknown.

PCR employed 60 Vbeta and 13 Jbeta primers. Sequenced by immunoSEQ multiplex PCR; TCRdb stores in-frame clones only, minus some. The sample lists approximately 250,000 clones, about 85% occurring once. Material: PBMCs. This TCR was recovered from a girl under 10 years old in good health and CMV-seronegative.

The CDR3 spells CSVASGNAGNTIYF. CDR3 bases: TGCAGCGTTGCCTCGGGGAACGCTGGAAACACCATATATTTT. The chain joins TRBV29-1 to TRBJ1-3, with D unresolved. This CDR3 has 14 amino acids. Trimming cost V 4 bases and J 2 bases, with 12 bases left between them. Germline values: CDR1 SQVTM, CDR2 ANQGSEA.